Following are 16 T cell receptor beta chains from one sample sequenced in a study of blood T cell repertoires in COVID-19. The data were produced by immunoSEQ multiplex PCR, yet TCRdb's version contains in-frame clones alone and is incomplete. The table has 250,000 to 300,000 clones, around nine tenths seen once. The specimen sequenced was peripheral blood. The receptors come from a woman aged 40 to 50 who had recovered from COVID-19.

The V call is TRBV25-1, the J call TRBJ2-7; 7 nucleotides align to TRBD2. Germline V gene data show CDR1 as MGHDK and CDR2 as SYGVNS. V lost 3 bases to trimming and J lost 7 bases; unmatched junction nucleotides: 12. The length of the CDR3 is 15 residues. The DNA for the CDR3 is TGTGCCAGCAGTGAGGGGAGGGGCCTAACTTGGGAGCAGTACTTC. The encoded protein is CASSEGRGLTWEQYF.

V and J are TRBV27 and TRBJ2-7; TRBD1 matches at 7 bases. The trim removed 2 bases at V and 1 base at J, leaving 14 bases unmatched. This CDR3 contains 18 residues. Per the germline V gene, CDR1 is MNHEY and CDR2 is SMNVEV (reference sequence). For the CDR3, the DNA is TGTGCCAGCAGTTTAAGACCATCGACAGGGTATGAGTCCTACGAGCAGTACTTC. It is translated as CASSLRPSTGYESYEQYF.

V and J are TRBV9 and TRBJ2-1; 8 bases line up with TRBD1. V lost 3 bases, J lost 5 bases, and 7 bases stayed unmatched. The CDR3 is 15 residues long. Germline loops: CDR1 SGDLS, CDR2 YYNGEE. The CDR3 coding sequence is TGTGCCAGCAGCGGTGGCTACAGGGGGGACAATGAGCAGTTCTTC. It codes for CASSGGYRGDNEQFF. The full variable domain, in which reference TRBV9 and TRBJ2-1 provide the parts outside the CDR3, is DSGVTQTPKHLITATGQRVTLRCSPRSGDLSVYWYQQSLDQGLQFLIQYYNGEERAKGNILERFSAQQFPDLHSELNLSSLELGDSALYFCASSGGYRGDNEQFFGPGTRLTVL.

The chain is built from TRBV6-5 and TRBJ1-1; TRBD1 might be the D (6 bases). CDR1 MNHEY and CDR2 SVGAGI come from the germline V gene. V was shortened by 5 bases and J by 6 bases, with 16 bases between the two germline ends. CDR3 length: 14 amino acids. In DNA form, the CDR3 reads TGTGCCAGCAGTACCCCTTCCAGGGGTTCTGAAGCTTTCTTT. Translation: CASSTPSRGSEAFF.

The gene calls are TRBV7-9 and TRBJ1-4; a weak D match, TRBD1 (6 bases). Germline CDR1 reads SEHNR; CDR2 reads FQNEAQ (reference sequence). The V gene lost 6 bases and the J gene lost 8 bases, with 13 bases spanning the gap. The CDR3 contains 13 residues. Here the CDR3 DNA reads TGTGCCAGCAGACAGGGACCAAGGGAAAAACTGTTTTTT. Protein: CASRQGPREKLFF.

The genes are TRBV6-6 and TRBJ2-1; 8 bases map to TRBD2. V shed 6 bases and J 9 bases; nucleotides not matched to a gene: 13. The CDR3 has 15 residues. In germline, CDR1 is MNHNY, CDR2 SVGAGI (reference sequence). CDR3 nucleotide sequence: TGTGCCAGCAGCCCCGTGGTAGCCGGGGGGGGTGAGCAGTTCTTC. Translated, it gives CASSPVVAGGGEQFF.

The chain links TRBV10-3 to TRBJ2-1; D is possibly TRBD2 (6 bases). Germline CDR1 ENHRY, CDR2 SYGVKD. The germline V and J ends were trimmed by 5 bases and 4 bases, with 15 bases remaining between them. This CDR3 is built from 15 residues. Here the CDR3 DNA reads TGTGCCATCAGTCGGGACTCCACGCGTTACAATGAGCAGTTCTTC. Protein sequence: CAISRDSTRYNEQFF.

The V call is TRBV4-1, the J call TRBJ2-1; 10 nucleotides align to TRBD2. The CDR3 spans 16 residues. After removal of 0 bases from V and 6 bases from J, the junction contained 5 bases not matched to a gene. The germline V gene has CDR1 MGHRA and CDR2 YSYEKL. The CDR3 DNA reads TGCGCCAGCAGCCAAGAGGGGCTAGCGGGAGCCAATGAGCAGTTCTTC. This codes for CASSQEGLAGANEQFF.

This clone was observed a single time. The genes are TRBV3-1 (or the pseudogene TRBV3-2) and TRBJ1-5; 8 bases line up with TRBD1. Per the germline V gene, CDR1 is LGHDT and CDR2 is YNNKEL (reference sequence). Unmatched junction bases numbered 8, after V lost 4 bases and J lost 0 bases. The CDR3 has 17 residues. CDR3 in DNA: TGTGCCAGCAGCCCCGGACAGGGATTTTATAGCAATCAGCCCCAGCATTTT. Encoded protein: CASSPGQGFYSNQPQHF.

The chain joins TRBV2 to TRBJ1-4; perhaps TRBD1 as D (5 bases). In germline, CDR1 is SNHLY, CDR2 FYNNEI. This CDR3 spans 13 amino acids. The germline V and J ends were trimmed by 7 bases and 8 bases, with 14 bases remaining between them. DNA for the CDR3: TGTGCCAGCAAGGAGGGGCTAGAAGAAAAACTGTTTTTT. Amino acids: CASKEGLEEKLFF.

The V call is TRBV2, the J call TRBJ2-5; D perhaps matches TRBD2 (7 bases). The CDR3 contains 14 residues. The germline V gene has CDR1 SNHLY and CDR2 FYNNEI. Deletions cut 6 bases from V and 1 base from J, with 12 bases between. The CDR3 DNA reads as TGTGCCAGCAGGGGGGGGGCGGTCCAAGAGACCCAGTACTTC. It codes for CASRGGAVQETQYF.

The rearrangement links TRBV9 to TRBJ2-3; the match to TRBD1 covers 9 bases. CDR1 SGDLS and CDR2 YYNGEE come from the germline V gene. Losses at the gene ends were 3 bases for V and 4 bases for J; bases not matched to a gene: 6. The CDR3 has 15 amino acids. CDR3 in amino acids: CASSGGGQGPDTQYF. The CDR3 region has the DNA TGTGCCAGCAGCGGGGGGGGACAGGGTCCAGATACGCAGTATTTT.

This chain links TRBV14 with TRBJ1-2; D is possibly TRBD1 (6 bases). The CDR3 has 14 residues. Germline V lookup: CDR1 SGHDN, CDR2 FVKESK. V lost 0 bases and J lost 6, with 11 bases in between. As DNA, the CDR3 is TGTGCCAGCAGCCAAGATCTACAGGGACATGGCTACACCTTC. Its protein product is CASSQDLQGHGYTF.

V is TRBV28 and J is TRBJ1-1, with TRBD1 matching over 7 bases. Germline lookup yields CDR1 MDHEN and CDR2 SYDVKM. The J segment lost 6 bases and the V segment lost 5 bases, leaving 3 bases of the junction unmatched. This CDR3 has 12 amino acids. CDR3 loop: CASSRQGAEAFF. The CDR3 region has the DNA TGTGCCAGCAGTAGACAGGGCGCTGAAGCTTTCTTT.

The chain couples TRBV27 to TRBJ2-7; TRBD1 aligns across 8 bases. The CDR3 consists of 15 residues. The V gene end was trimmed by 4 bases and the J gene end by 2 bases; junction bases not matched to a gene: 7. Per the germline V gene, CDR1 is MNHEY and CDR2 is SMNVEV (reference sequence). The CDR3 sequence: CASSSRDRRAYEQYF. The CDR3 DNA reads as TGTGCCAGCAGTTCCCGGGACAGGCGGGCCTACGAGCAGTACTTC.

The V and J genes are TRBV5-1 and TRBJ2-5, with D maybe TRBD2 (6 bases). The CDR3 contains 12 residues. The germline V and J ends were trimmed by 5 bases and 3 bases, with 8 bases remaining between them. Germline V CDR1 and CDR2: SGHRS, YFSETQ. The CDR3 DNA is TGCGCCAGCAGGGGCGGGGAAGAGACCCAGTACTTC. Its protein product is CASRGGEETQYF.